This T cell receptor beta chain was sequenced in a study of blood T cell repertoires in COVID-19. Sequencing used immunoSEQ multiplex PCR; TCRdb keeps in-frame clones, though not all of them. The sample has about 210,000 clones, roughly nine tenths seen once. Trimming stripped 3 bases from V and 6 bases from J, with 8 bases between. The germline CDR1 and CDR2 sequences are DFQATT and SNEGSKA (reference sequence). The CDR3 totals 11 residues. The sequencing sample was made of peripheral blood. The gene calls are TRBV20-1 and TRBJ1-2; perhaps TRBD1 as D (5 bases). The receptor comes from a woman aged 70-85 years with acute or convalescent COVID-19. DNA for the CDR3: TGCAGTGCTAGGACAGCCAATGGCTACACCTTC. Encoded protein: CSARTANGYTF.